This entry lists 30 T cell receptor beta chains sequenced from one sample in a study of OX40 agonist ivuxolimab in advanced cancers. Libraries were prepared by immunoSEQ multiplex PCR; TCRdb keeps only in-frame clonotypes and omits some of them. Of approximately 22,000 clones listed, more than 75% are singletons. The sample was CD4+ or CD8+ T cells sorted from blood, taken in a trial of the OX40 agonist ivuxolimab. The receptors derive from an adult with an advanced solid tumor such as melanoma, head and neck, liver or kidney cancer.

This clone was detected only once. The chain's CDR3 is CASSLSGASNQPQHF. CDR3 coding DNA: TGTGCCAGCAGTTTAAGCGGGGCCTCCAATCAGCCCCAGCATTTT. This chain uses TRBV27 with TRBJ1-5, with TRBD1 as a possible D gene (5 bases). V lost 2 bases and J 3 bases, leaving 11 bases between the germline ends. Germline values: CDR1 MNHEY, CDR2 SMNVEV (reference sequence). The length of the CDR3 is 15 residues.

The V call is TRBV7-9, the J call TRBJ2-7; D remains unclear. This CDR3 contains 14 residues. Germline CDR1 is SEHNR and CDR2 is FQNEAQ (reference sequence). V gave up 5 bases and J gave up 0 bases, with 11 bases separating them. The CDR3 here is CASSPILVSYEQYF. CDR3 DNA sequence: TGTGCCAGCAGCCCCATTCTAGTCTCCTACGAGCAGTACTTC.

CDR3 loop: CASSQDPLVANEQFF. CDR3 DNA: TGTGCCAGCAGCCAAGATCCGCTAGTAGCCAATGAGCAGTTCTTC. The gene calls are TRBV4-2 and TRBJ2-1; D gene uncertain. The ends were cut back, 0 bases at V and 6 bases at J, with 12 bases in the middle. Germline V CDR1 and CDR2: LGHNA, YNFKEQ. This CDR3 has 15 residues.

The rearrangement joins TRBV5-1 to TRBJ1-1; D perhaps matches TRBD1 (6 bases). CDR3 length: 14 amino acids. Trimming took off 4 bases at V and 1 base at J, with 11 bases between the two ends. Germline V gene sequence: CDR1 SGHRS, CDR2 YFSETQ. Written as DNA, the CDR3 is TGCGCCAGCAGCAGGGGGGCCGGGAACACTGAAGCTTTCTTT. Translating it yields CASSRGAGNTEAFF.

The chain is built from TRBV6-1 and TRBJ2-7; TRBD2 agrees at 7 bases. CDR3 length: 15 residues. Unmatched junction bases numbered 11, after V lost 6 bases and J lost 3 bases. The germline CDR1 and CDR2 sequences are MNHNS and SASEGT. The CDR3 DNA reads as TGTGCCAGCAGCCGGGGGGTACTCGGGAACTACGAGCAGTACTTC. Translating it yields CASSRGVLGNYEQYF.

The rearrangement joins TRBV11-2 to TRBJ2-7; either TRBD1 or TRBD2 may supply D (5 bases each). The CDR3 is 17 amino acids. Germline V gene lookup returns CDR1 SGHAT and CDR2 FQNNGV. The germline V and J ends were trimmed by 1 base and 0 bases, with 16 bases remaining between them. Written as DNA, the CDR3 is TGTGCCAGCAGCTTAGTACCGGGGACGGTGGCCTCCTACGAGCAGTACTTC. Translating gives CASSLVPGTVASYEQYF. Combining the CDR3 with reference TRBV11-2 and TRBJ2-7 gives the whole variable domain EAGVAQSPRYKIIEKRQSVAFWCNPISGHATLYWYQQILGQGPKLLIQFQNNGVVDDSQLPKDRFSAERLKGVDSTLKIQPAKLEDSAVYLCASSLVPGTVASYEQYFGPGTRLTVT.

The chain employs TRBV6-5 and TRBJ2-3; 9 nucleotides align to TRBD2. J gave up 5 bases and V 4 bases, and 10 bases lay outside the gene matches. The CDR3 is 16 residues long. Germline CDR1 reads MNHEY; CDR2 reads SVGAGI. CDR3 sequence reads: CASSSIAGARGDTQYF. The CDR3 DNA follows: TGTGCCAGCAGTTCCATAGCGGGGGCCCGGGGAGATACGCAGTATTTT.

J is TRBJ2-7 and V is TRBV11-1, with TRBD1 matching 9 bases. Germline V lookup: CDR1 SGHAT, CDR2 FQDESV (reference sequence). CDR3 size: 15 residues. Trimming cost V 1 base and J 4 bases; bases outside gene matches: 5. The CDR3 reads CASSLEFGQGYEQYF. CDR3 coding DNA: TGTGCCAGCAGCTTAGAATTTGGACAGGGGTACGAGCAGTACTTC.

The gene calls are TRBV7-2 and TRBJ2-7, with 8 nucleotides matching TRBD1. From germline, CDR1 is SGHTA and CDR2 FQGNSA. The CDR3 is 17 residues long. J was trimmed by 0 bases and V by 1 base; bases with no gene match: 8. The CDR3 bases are TGTGCCAGCAGCTTAGAAACGGGGGACAGGACCTCCTACGAGCAGTACTTC. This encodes CASSLETGDRTSYEQYF.

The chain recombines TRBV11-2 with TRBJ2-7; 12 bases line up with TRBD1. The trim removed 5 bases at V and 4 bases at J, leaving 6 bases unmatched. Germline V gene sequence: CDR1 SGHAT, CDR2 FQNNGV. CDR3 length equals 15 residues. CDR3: CASSLGQGAGYEQYF. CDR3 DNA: TGTGCCAGCAGCCTGGGACAGGGGGCAGGGTACGAGCAGTACTTC.

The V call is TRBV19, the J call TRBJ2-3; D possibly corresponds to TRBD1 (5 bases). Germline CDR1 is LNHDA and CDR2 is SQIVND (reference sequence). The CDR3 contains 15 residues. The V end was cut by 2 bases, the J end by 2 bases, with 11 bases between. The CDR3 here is CASSIIAGPTDTQYF. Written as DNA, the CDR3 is TGTGCCAGTAGTATAATCGCAGGGCCCACAGATACGCAGTATTTT.

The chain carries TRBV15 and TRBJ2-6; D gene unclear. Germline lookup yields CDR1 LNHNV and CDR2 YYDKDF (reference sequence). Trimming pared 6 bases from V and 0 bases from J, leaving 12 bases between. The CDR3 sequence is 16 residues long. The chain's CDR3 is CATSLDSHSGANVLTF. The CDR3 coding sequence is TGTGCCACCAGTTTAGACTCACACTCTGGGGCCAACGTCCTGACTTTC.

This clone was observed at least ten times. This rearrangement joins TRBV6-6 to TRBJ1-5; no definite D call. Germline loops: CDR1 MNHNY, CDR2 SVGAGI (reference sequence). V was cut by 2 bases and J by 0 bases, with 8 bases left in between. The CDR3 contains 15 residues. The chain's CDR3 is CASSYDGSSNQPQHF. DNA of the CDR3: TGTGCCAGCAGTTACGACGGGAGTAGCAATCAGCCCCAGCATTTT.

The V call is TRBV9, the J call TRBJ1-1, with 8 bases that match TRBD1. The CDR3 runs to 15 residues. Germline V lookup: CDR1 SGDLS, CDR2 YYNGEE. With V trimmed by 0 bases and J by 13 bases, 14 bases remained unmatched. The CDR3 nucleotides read TGTGCCAGCAGCGTAGTGTCCCCGCAGGGGGCTGGGGATTTCTTT. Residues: CASSVVSPQGAGDFF.

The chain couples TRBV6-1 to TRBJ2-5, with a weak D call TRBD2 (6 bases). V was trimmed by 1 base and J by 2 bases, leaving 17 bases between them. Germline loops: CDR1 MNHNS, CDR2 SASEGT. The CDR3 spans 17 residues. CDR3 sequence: CASSEGPAGHDQETQYF. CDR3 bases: TGTGCCAGCAGTGAAGGCCCCGCGGGGCATGATCAAGAGACCCAGTACTTC.

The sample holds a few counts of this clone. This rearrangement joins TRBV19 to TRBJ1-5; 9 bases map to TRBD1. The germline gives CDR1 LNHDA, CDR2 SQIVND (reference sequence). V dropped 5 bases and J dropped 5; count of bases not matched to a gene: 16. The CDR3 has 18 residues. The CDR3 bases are TGTGCCAGTAGTTCGCAATCGGAGTGGGACAGGGATTATCAGCCCCAGCATTTT. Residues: CASSSQSEWDRDYQPQHF.

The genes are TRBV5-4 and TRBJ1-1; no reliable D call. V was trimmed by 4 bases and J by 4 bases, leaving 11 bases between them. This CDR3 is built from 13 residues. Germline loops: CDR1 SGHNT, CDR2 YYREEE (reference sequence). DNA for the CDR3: TGTGCCAGCAGCGGAGAGGTGGCCACTGAAGCTTTCTTT. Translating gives CASSGEVATEAFF.

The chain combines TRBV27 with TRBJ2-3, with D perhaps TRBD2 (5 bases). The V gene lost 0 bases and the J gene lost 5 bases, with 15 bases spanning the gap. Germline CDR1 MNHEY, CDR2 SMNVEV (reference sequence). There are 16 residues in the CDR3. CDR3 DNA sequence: TGTGCCAGCAGTTTATCCGAGGGCGACCACCAAGATACGCAGTATTTT. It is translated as CASSLSEGDHQDTQYF.

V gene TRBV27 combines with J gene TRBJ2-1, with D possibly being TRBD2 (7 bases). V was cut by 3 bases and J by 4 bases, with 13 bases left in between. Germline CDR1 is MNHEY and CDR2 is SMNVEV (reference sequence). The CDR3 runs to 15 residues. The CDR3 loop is CASSFGGGRYNEQFF. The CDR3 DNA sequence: TGTGCCAGCAGTTTTGGGGGGGGCAGGTACAATGAGCAGTTCTTC.

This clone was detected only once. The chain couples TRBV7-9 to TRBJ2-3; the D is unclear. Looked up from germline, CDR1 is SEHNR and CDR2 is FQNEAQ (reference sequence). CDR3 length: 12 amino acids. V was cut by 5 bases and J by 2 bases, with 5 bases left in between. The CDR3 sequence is CASSPPTDTQYF. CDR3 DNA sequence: TGTGCCAGCAGCCCCCCCACAGATACGCAGTATTTT.

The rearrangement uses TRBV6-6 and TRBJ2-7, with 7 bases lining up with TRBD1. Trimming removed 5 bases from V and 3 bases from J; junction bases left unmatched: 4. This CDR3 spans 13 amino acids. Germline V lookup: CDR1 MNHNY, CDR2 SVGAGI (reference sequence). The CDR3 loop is CASSTTGYYEQYF. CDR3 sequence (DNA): TGTGCCAGCAGTACGACAGGGTACTACGAGCAGTACTTC.

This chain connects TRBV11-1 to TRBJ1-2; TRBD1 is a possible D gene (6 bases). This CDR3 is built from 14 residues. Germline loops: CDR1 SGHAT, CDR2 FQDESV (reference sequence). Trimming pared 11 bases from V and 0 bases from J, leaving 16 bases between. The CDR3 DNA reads TGTGCCCTCGTGCCGGGACATACTAACTATGGCTACACCTTC. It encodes CALVPGHTNYGYTF.

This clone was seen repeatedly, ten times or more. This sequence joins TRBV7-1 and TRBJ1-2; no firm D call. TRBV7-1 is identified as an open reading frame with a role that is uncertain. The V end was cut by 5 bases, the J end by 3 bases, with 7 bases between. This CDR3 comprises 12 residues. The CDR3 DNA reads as TGTGCCAGCAGCCCAAATGACTATGGCTACACCTTC. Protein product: CASSPNDYGYTF.

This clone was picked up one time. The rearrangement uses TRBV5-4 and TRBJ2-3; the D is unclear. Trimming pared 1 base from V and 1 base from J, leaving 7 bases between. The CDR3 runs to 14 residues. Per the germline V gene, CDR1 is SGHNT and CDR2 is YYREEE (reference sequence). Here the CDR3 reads CASSLWAGTDTQYF. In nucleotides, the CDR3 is TGTGCCAGCAGCTTGTGGGCTGGCACAGATACGCAGTATTTT.

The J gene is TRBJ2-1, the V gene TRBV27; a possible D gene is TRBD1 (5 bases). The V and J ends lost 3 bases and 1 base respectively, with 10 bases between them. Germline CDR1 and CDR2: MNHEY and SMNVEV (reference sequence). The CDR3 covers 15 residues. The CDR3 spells CASSFRVSSYNEQFF. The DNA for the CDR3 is TGTGCCAGCAGTTTCAGGGTTTCATCCTACAATGAGCAGTTCTTC.

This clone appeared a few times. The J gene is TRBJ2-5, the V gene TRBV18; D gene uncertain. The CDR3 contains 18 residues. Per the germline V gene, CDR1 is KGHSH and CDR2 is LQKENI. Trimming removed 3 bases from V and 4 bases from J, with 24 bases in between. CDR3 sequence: CASSPYSSEDTSRETQYF. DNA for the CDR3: TGTGCCAGCTCACCGTACTCGTCGGAAGATACCTCCCGAGAGACCCAGTACTTC.

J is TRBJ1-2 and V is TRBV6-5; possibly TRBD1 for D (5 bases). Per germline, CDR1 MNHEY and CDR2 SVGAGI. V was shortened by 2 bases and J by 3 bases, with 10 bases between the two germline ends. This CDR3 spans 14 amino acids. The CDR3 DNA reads TGTGCCAGCAGTTACGAGGGGTTCGACTATGGCTACACCTTC. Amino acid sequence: CASSYEGFDYGYTF.

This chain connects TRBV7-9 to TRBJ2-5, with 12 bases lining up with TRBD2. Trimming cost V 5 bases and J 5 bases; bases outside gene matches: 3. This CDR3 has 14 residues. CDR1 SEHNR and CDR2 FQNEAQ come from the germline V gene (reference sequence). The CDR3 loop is CASSTLAGGETQYF. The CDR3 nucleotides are TGTGCCAGCAGCACCCTAGCGGGGGGGGAGACCCAGTACTTC.

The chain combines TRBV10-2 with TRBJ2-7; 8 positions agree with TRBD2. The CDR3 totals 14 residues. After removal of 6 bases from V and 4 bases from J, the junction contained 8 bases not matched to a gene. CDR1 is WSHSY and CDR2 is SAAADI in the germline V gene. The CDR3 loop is CASSEERGRYEQYF. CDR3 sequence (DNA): TGCGCCAGCAGCGAAGAGCGGGGGAGGTACGAGCAGTACTTC.

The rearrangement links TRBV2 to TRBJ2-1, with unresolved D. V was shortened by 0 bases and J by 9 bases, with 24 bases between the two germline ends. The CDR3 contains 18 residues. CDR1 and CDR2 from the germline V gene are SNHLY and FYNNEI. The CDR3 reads CASSEAVLHSSFTIEQFF. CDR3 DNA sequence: TGTGCCAGCAGTGAAGCGGTACTCCATTCCTCCTTTACAATTGAGCAGTTCTTC.